This TCR beta chain was sequenced in a study of persistence of HIV-infected CD4 T cells. Lysates of CMV-infected fibroblasts at around 9.1 ug/mL stimulated these cells. CD40L/CD69 double-negative CD45RO-high memory CD4+ T cells were collected. The length of the CDR3 is 16 residues. This was the immunoSEQ version 4 assay in survey mode. Only in-frame clones appear in the TCRdb table, and some are missing; sequencing was by immunoSEQ multiplex PCR. Of approximately 35,000 clones listed, approximately 80% are singletons. This clone came up a few times. Its antigen is as yet unknown. The sample in question was CD4+ T cells sorted from PBMCs after 18-hour stimulation, obtained from a patient who received antiretroviral therapy. This clonotype originated in an adult man with HIV who was CMV-seropositive. This chain connects TRBV21-1 to TRBJ2-7; the table's D call, TRBD1, has no DNA check behind it. TRBV21-1 is recorded as a pseudogene. The CDR3 sequence is CASSSLPGQSFYEQYF. CDR3 DNA: TGTGCCAGCAGCTCTCTTCCGGGACAGTCATTCTACGAGCAGTACTTC.